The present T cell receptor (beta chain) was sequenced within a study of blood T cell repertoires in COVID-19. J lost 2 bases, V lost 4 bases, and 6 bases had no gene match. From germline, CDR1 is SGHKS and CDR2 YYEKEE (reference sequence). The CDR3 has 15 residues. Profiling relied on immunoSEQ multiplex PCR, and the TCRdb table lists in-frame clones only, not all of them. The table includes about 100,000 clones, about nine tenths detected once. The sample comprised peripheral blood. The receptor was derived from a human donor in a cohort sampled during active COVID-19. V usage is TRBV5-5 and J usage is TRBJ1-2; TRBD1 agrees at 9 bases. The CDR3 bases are TGTGCCAGCAGCCGTCGGGACAGGGAAAACTATGGCTACACCTTC. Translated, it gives CASSRRDRENYGYTF.